This T cell receptor (beta chain) was observed in a study of T cell changes during pregnancy in multiple sclerosis. Libraries were prepared by immunoSEQ multiplex PCR; TCRdb keeps only in-frame clonotypes and omits some of them. The sample lists around 10,000 clones, about 89% occurring once. V lost 1 base and J lost 0, with 12 bases in between. The germline V gene encodes CDR1 SGHAT and CDR2 FQNNGV. This CDR3 has 16 residues. The TCR comes from a female donor in good health, enrolled as a control in a pregnancy study. The V and J genes are TRBV11-2 and TRBJ2-5; no definite D call. Specimen: CD8+ T cells from peripheral blood mononuclear cells, collected in the first trimester of pregnancy. The CDR3 loop is CASSLVGPRYQETQYF. The CDR3 region has the DNA TGTGCCAGCAGCTTAGTTGGGCCACGGTACCAAGAGACCCAGTACTTC.